These 9 T cell receptor beta chains came from one sample sequenced in a study of blood T cells in healthy people across ages. A second PCR of about 7 to 12 cycles used a sample-barcoded 5' primer and a J-beta primer mix. From the 5' RACE reads, TCRdb called clonotypes with MiXCR, one entry per CDR3 protein. The sample has more than 500,000 distinct CDR3 sequences, about 25% seen once. Sequencing was performed on blood. All receptors come from a woman between 70 and 85 years old in good health.

Many counts were recorded for this clonotype. The chain carries TRBV7-2 and TRBJ2-5, with a possible D match to TRBD2 (7 bases). V was shortened by 4 bases and J by 2 bases, with 11 bases between the two germline ends. This CDR3 has 14 amino acids. Germline V CDR1 and CDR2: SGHTA, FQGNSA. In DNA form, the CDR3 reads TGTGCCAGCAGCTACGGGGGGCCTCAAGAGACCCAGTACTTC. Amino acid sequence: CASSYGGPQETQYF.

The chain combines TRBV29-1 with TRBJ2-1, with 8 bases that match TRBD2. In germline, CDR1 is SQVTM, CDR2 ANQGSEA. The CDR3 totals 12 residues. J was trimmed by 9 bases and V by 4 bases; bases with no gene match: 5. CDR3 coding DNA: TGCAGCGTTGGGACTAGCTCCCCTGAGCAGTTCTTC. Amino acid sequence: CSVGTSSPEQFF.

The rearrangement joins TRBV7-2 to TRBJ2-5; 13 nucleotides match TRBD2. CDR1 is SGHTA, CDR2 FQGNSA, per germline. The CDR3 extends over 14 amino acids. V lost 5 bases to trimming and J lost 5 bases; unmatched junction nucleotides: 2. CDR3: CASSILAGGETQYF. In nucleotides, the CDR3 is TGTGCCAGCAGCATACTAGCGGGGGGGGAGACCCAGTACTTC.

This clonotype was detected a few times. This chain uses TRBV7-2 with TRBJ1-4; D possibly corresponds to TRBD1 (6 bases). Trimming cost V 1 base and J 7 bases, with 13 bases left between them. The germline V gene encodes CDR1 SGHTA and CDR2 FQGNSA. This CDR3 is 15 amino acids long. The CDR3 loop is CASSLGRGIGEKLFF. Written as DNA, the CDR3 is TGTGCCAGCAGCTTAGGCAGGGGCATTGGTGAAAAACTGTTTTTT.

In this sample, this clonotype turned up a few times. The chain is built from TRBV18 and TRBJ2-5, with 9 bases that match TRBD2. CDR1 is KGHSH, CDR2 LQKENI, per germline. CDR3 size: 15 residues. V lost 6 bases, J lost 4 bases, and 9 bases stayed unmatched. CDR3: CASSLTGGRGETQYF. CDR3 bases: TGTGCCAGCTCGCTGACCGGCGGGAGGGGAGAGACCCAGTACTTC.

The rearrangement uses TRBV24-1 and TRBJ2-2, with 8 positions matching TRBD1. Per the germline V gene, CDR1 is KGHDR and CDR2 is SFDVKD. This CDR3 spans 16 amino acids. The V segment lost 10 bases and the J segment 2 bases; nucleotides outside the gene matches: 11. CDR3: CATGFTGQVNTGELFF. The CDR3 DNA reads TGTGCCACGGGCTTTACGGGACAGGTTAACACCGGGGAGCTGTTTTTT.

This clonotype was observed at least ten times. The chain employs TRBV4-1 and TRBJ2-3, with 13 positions matching TRBD2. Germline V gene data show CDR1 as MGHRA and CDR2 as YSYEKL. Germline trimming cut 5 bases from V and 3 bases from J; bases unmatched to any gene: 11. This CDR3 has 18 residues. This CDR3 is CASSRTSGGAGGTDTQYF. The CDR3 coding sequence is TGCGCCAGCAGCAGAACTAGCGGGGGGGCCGGTGGGACAGATACGCAGTATTTT.

The rearrangement joins TRBV20-1 to TRBJ2-5, with D perhaps TRBD1 or TRBD2 (6 bases each). Germline V lookup: CDR1 DFQATT, CDR2 SNEGSKA (reference sequence). Trimming cost V 3 bases and J 2 bases, with 10 bases left between them. The CDR3 has 13 residues. The CDR3 coding sequence is TGCAGTGCTAGCGGGGGCTCTCAAGAGACCCAGTACTTC. Translated, it gives CSASGGSQETQYF.

This clonotype has just a few counts. The chain couples TRBV20-1 to TRBJ2-5; 7 nucleotides agree with TRBD2. Germline CDR1 and CDR2: DFQATT and SNEGSKA (reference sequence). V lost 6 bases, J lost 7 bases, and 5 bases stayed unmatched. The CDR3 is made up of 11 amino acids. In DNA, the CDR3 is TGCAGTGCCCAAGGGAGGGGGACCCAGTACTTC. This translates into CSAQGRGTQYF.